A selection of T cell receptor beta chains follows, all from one sample in a study of molecular identifiers for immune sequencing clone quantification. Each CDR3 protein gets one entry after TCRdb re-called the PCR reads with MiXCR. This repertoire shows some 320,000 distinct CDR3 sequences, roughly a fifth found once; its top ten account for about 0.79%. Specimen: naive CD8+ T cells from blood, with Jurkat cell RNA spiked in. The origin of the receptors is a human donor in good health. Some libraries in this study had Jurkat cell RNA spiked in. CDR3s include the opening cysteine and the closing phenylalanine or tryptophan. The order of the fields is clone size, J gene, V gene, D gene, CDR3 protein, CDR3 DNA. D genes are given only for firm matches. The size of a clone is reported for some rows only, either as once, few or many, or as a class for expanded clones.

many	TRBJ2-4	TRBV5-6	.	CASSFGLNQYF	TGTGCCAGCAGCTTTGGACTGAATCAGTACTTC
many	TRBJ2-5	TRBV9	.	CASSTQETQYF	TGTGCCAGCAGCACCCAAGAGACCCAGTACTTC
many	TRBJ2-7	TRBV30	.	CAWTPPGALGGYEQYF	TGTGCCTGGACCCCCCCAGGGGCCCTAGGAGGCTACGAGCAGTACTTC
few	TRBJ2-1	TRBV7-3	.	CASSLSCLHSSYNEQFF	TGTGCCAGCAGCTTAAGTTGTCTTCACAGCTCCTACAATGAGCAGTTCTTC
many	TRBJ2-7	TRBV11-2	.	CASSLGLSSSYEQYF	TGTGCCAGCAGCTTAGGATTGAGCTCGTCCTACGAGCAGTACTTC
few	TRBJ2-3	TRBV25-1	TRBD1	CASSVGQGTTDTQYF	TGTGCCAGCAGTGTCGGACAGGGAACCACAGATACGCAGTATTTT
.	TRBJ2-6	TRBV7-9	.	CGGGGDSSGANVLTF	TGTGGAGGGGGGGGGGACTCCTCTGGGGCCAACGTCCTGACTTTC
.	TRBJ2-2	TRBV27	.	CAGSLSADTGELFF	TGTGCCGGCAGTTTATCCGCGGACACCGGGGAGCTGTTTTTT
few	TRBJ2-3	TRBV4-3	TRBD1	CASSQDWLTGGTDTQYF	TGCGCCAGCAGCCAAGATTGGTTGACAGGGGGCACAGATACGCAGTATTTT
many	TRBJ2-7	TRBV6-5	TRBD2	CASSLAGTSGRAAHEQYF	TGTGCCAGCAGTTTGGCCGGGACTAGCGGGAGGGCGGCCCACGAGCAGTACTTC
many	TRBJ1-4	TRBV19	.	CASSMGSSLFF	TGTGCCAGTAGTATGGGTTCCTCGCTGTTTTTT
few	TRBJ1-5	TRBV6-6	TRBD1	CASSYPTGQGYNQPQHF	TGTGCCAGCAGTTACCCTACTGGACAGGGATACAATCAGCCCCAGCATTTT